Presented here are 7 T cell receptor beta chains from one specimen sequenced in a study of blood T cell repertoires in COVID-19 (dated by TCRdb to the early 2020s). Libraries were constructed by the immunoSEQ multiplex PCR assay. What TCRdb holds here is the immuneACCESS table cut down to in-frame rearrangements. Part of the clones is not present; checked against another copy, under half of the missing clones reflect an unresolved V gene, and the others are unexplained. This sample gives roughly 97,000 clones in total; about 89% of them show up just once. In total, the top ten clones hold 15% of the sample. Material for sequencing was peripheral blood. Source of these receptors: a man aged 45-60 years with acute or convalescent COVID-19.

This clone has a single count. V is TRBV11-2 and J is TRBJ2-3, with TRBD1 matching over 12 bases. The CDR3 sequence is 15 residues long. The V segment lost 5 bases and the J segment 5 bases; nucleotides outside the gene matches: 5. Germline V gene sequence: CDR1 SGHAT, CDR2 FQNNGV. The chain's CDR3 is CASSPGQGAGDTQYF. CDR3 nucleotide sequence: TGTGCCAGCAGCCCGGGACAGGGGGCGGGAGATACGCAGTATTTT.

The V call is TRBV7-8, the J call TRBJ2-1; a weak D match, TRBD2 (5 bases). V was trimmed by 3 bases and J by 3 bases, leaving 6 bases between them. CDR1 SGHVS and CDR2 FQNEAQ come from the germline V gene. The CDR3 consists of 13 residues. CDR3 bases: TGTGCCAGCAGCTTCCGGGGCTACAATGAGCAGTTCTTC. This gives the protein CASSFRGYNEQFF.

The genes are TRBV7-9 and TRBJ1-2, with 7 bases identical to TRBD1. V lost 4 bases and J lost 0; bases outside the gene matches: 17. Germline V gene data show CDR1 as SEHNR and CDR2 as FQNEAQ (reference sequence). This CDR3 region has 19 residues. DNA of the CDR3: TGTGCCAGCAGCTCCATATATAGACAGGGTCAGGGAGCTAACTATGGCTACACCTTC. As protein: CASSSIYRQGQGANYGYTF.

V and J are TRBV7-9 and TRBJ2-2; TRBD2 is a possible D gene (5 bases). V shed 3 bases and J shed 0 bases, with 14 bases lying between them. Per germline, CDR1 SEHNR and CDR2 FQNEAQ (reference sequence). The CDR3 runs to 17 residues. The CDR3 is CASSFLRWGANTGELFF. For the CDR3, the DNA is TGTGCCAGCAGCTTTTTGAGGTGGGGAGCGAACACCGGGGAGCTGTTTTTT.

The chain's CDR3 is CASSIGQEGYTF. CDR3 DNA: TGTGCCAGCAGCATAGGACAGGAGGGCTACACCTTC. V and J are TRBV7-9 and TRBJ1-2, with 7 bases that match TRBD1. The CDR3 has 12 amino acids. Germline trimming cut 5 bases from V and 8 bases from J; bases unmatched to any gene: 5. Germline values: CDR1 SEHNR, CDR2 FQNEAQ (reference sequence).

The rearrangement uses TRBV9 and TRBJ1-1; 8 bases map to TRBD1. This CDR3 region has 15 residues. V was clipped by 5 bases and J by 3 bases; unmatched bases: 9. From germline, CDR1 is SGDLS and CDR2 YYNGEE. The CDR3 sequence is CASSFPHRGYTEAFF. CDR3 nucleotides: TGTGCCAGCAGTTTTCCTCACAGGGGGTACACTGAAGCTTTCTTT.

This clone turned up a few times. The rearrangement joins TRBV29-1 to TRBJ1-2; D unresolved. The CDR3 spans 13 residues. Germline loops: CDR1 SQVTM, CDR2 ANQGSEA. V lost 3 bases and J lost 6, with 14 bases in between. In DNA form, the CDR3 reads TGCAGCGTTGAGGAGGGTTCCCTGGATGGCTACACCTTC. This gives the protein CSVEEGSLDGYTF.